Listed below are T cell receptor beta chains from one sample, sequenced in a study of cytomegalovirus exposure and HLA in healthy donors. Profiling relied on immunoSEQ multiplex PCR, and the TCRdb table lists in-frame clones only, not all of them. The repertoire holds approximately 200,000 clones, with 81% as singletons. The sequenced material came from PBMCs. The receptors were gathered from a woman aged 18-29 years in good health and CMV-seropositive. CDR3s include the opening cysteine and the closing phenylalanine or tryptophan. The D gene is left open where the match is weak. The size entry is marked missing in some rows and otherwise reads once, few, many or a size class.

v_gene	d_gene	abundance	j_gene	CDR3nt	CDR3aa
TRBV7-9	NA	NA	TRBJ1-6	TGTGCCAGCAGCTCCACAGGGTGGGGGACCTTCACCCTCCACTTT	CASSSTGWGTFTLHF
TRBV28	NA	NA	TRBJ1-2	TGTGCCAGCAGCACCTACCCGGTGGGCGGGGATGGCTACACCTTC	CASSTYPVGGDGYTF
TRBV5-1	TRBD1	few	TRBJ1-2	TGCGCCAGCAGCTTGGCAACCCCGGACAGGGGTCCCTATGGCTACACCTTC	CASSLATPDRGPYGYTF
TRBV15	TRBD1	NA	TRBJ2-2	TGTGCCACCAGCAGAGATCTACAGGGGATCATAAGGACCGGGGAGCTGTTTTTT	CATSRDLQGIIRTGELFF
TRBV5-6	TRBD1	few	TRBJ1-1	TGTGCCAGCAGTCAGGACAGGTTTACTGAAGCTTTCTTT	CASSQDRFTEAFF
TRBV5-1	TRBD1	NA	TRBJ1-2	TGCGCCAGCAGCTCCGGACAGGACCACTATGGCTACACCTTC	CASSSGQDHYGYTF
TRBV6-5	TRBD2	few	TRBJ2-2	TGTGCCAGCAGACTAGCGGGGGGGAACACCGGGGAGCTGTTTTTT	CASRLAGGNTGELFF
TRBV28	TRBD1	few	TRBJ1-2	TGTGCCAGCAGTTCCACGGACAGGGTGGATGGCTACACCTTC	CASSSTDRVDGYTF
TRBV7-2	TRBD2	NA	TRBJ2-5	TGTGCCAGCAGCACACAGACTAGCGGGGGGGGTGAGACCCAGTACTTC	CASSTQTSGGGETQYF
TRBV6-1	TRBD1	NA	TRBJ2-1	TGTGCCAGCAGTGAAGACAGGGGTTCCTACAATGAGCAGTTCTTC	CASSEDRGSYNEQFF
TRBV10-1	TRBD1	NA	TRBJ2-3	TGCGCCAGCAGCGAACTCCGGGACAGTGCAGACACAGATACGCAGTATTTT	CASSELRDSADTDTQYF
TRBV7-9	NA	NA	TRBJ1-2	TGTGCCAGCAGCGGCGGGGGGAGTGACTATGGCTACACCTTC	CASSGGGSDYGYTF
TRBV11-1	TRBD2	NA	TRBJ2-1	TGTGCCAGCAGCTTAGGAGCGGGGGGGTACAATGAGCAGTTCTTC	CASSLGAGGYNEQFF
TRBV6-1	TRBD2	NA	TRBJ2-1	TGTGCCAGCAGTGAAGTTGGCGGGGGGGCGCGTTCCTACAATGAGCAGTTCTTC	CASSEVGGGARSYNEQFF
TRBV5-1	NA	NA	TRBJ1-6	TGCGCCAGCAGCCCATCGAGCCTAAGCTCCTATAATTCACCCCTCCACTTT	CASSPSSLSSYNSPLHF
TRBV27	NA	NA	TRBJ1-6	TGTGCCAGCAGCAACGGCCTGCGGACAGTCTATAATTCACCCCTCCACTTT	CASSNGLRTVYNSPLHF
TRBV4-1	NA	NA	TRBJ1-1	TGCGCCAGCAGCCAAGGACGGGGGACTGAAGCTTTCTTT	CASSQGRGTEAFF
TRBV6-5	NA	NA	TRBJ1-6	TGTGCCAGCAGTTACATCAACGGACACAGCACCCTCCACTTT	CASSYINGHSTLHF
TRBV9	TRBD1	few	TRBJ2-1	TGTGCCAGCAGCGCGACAGGGATGGGGAATGAGCAGTTCTTC	CASSATGMGNEQFF
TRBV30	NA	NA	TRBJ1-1	TGTGCCTCCCGGAACACTGAAGCTTTCTTT	CASRNTEAFF
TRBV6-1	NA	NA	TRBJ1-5	TGTGCCAGCAGTGTGGCAAGGGGCGGGATAGAGATTCAGCCCCAGCATTTT	CASSVARGGIEIQPQHF
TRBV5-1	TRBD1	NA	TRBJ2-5	TGCGCCAGCAGCTTGGGAGACCGGACAGGACAAGAGACCCAGTACTTC	CASSLGDRTGQETQYF
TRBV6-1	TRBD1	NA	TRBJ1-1	TGTGCCAGCAGTTTCAACAGGGGGCTGGACACTGAAGCTTTCTTT	CASSFNRGLDTEAFF
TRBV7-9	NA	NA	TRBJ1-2	TGTGCCAGCAGCTTAGATCACGGAGCGAACTATGGCTACACCTTC	CASSLDHGANYGYTF
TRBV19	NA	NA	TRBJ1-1	TGTGCCAGTAGTACGACAGTTAACACTGAAGCTTTCTTT	CASSTTVNTEAFF
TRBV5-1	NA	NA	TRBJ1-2	TGCGCCAGCAGCTTGGAACTGGGCAGGAACTATGGCTACACCTTC	CASSLELGRNYGYTF
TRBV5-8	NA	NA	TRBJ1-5	TGTGCCAGCAGCTTGGTCGGGACACCCGATGCCTTTAGCAATCAGCCCCAGCATTTT	CASSLVGTPDAFSNQPQHF
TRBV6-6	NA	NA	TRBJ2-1	TGTGCCAGCAGTCACGGGTGGGGGGACTACAATGAGCAGTTCTTC	CASSHGWGDYNEQFF
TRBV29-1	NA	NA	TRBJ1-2	TGCAGCGTTGAGTCCCCAGGGAACTATGGCTACACCTTC	CSVESPGNYGYTF
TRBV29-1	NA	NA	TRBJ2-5	TGCAGCGTTGAGTCCGGAGGAGAGACCCAGTACTTC	CSVESGGETQYF
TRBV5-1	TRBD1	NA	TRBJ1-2	TGCGCCAGCAGCTTGGAGACAGGGGGTGGTGGCTACACCTTC	CASSLETGGGGYTF
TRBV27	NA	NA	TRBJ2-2	TGTGCCAGCAGTTTATTAGGGGGGGCCGGGCGGGGTTACACCGGGGAGCTGTTTTTT	CASSLLGGAGRGYTGELFF
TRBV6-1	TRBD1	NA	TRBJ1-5	TGTGCCAGCAAGGGACAGGGCAATCAGCCCCAGCATTTT	CASKGQGNQPQHF
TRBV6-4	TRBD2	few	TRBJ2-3	TGTGCCAGCAGTCTAGCGGGGACCACAGATACGCAGTATTTT	CASSLAGTTDTQYF
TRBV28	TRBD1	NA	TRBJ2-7	TGTGCCAGCAGTCCGCCGACAGGGGGAAGGTACGAGCAGTACTTC	CASSPPTGGRYEQYF
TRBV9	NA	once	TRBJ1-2	TGTGCCAGCAGCGGGACCCTAAGGGGCTATGGCTACACCTTC	CASSGTLRGYGYTF
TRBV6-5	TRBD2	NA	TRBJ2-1	TGTGCCATCCGGAGCGGGGGAGCTTACAATGAGCAGTTCTTC	CAIRSGGAYNEQFF